Sequencing of this T cell receptor beta chain was carried out in a study of blood T cell repertoires in COVID-19. The wider study: The study drew acute and convalescent COVID-19 samples from the United States, Italy and Spain.

TCRdb keeps only in-frame clones here, not all; method: immunoSEQ multiplex PCR. The sample has 15,000 to 20,000 clones, 70% to 90% seen once. V gave up 2 bases and J gave up 3 bases; unmatched junction bases: 8. The germline V gene has CDR1 SGHTA and CDR2 FQGNSA. This CDR3 has 16 amino acids. The TCR comes from a human donor in a cohort sampled during active COVID-19. The sample was peripheral blood. J is TRBJ2-7 and V is TRBV7-2, with TRBD1 matching over 9 bases. This chain's CDR3 is CASSLLVLDRGYEQYF. The CDR3 DNA reads TGTGCCAGCAGCTTATTAGTTCTGGACAGGGGCTACGAGCAGTACTTC.